Listed here is a single T cell receptor (beta chain). Its antigen target is currently unknown. No quality values exist for individual bases; no much larger clone is one base distant. The record originates from a study of T cells after yellow fever vaccination (dated by TCRdb to about 2019). Background on the whole study: Libraries from fractions with low cell numbers were prepared with the SMART-Seq v4 Ultra Low Input RNA kit. To follow T-cell clones before and after primary and booster YFV17D yellow fever vaccination, bulk TCR alpha and beta repertoires were sequenced over time. Two healthy male donors made up the cohort, one aged 18 to 29 years and the other aged 30 to 40 years. Blood was collected at multiple timepoints before and after primary and secondary immunization, and bulk PBMC replicates and cell subsets were isolated.

The intended sense of this specimen's treatment or condition label: live attenuated yellow fever vaccine strain. A standard Ficoll-Paque protocol was used to isolate PBMCs from peripheral blood. Dynabeads CD4 and CD8 positive selection kits were used to isolate the CD4 and CD8 T-cell fractions. TriZol was used to extract RNA from bulk PBMCs, from CD4 and CD8 fractions, and from dextramer-positive and dextramer-negative fractions. The instrument given in TCRdb is Illumina NovaSeq 6000. TCR cDNA was synthesized by 5'RACE template switching, which introduced a universal primer site and unique molecular identifiers. cDNA synthesis was primed from both the TCR alpha and TCR beta constant segments. Library amplification involved two PCR steps, and the second step added sample barcodes and sequencing adapters. Sequencing of libraries was done on Illumina HiSeq 2500 (2x100 bp) or NovaSeq (2x150 bp). The original methods were these. MIGEC was used to demultiplex reads and collapse the reads into UMI consensus sequences, and MiXCR was used for V(D)J alignment. Vaccine-responding clonotypes were defined with edgeR using replicate PBMC samples, requiring FDR below 0.01 and a log2 fold change above 5 up to day 15. CD4 or CD8 identity was assigned to each bulk clonotype according to whether the clonotype was present at higher abundance in the sequenced CD4 repertoire or the sequenced CD8 repertoire. The raw public data were reprocessed by TCRdb itself: fastp quality trimming at Q25, MiXCR clonotype calling, in-frame beta chains only. Rows are combined by CDR3 protein, so each entry shows the most common genes and DNA. The V and J calls and clone size come from TCRdb's table, not from the authors' own analysis. Within this sample are around 260,000 distinct CDR3 sequences, with roughly 5% of them counted one time only. Of the sample, about 3.5% is held by the ten largest clones.

The paper's findings and limits, for the study overall: Most clones expanded after primary vaccination (approximately 95% of CD4 and 88% of CD8) were re-detected after the booster, suggesting that broad memory maintenance occurred. Because only two donors were included in the study, the extent to which the findings can be generalized is limited. Because abundant contaminating clonotypes from the bulk population could be contained in FACS-sorted repertoires, computational filtering was required. Compared with the primary T-cell response, the secondary T-cell response was faster but weaker, reaching its peak on day 5 rather than on day 15. A small fraction of clonotypes showed up in both the CD4 and CD8 compartments, probably as a result of convergent recombination.

Counted from cysteine to phenylalanine, this CDR3 has 16 amino acids. Only the CDR3 DNA is retained, 48 bases long and in frame from the first base. V is trimmed back by 0 bases and J by 3 bases, and the junction contains 8 bases that no gene match accounts for. Reading the germline V gene (reference sequence) gives CDR1 DFQATT and CDR2 SNEGSKA. The rearrangement joined TRBV20-1 to TRBJ2-5, with 9 central nucleotides matching TRBD2. This specimen consisted of CD4+ T cells sorted from PBMCs, obtained on the day of the yellow fever booster vaccination. This sequence originates from a man aged 18 to 30 who received the YFV17D yellow fever vaccine. The CDR3 protein is CSARDRRLAAKETQYF. The DNA reads TGCAGTGCTAGAGATCGGCGACTAGCGGCAAAAGAGACCCAGTACTTC.